These T cell receptor beta chains were read from a single sample in a study of CD8 T cells in ankylosing spondylitis. TCRdb redid the calling of the 5' RACE reads with MiXCR, one entry per CDR3 protein. The data show roughly 120,000 distinct CDR3 sequences, roughly an eighth seen once. Specimen: blood, either unsorted or a sorted T cell fraction (not recorded which). Source of these receptors: a female donor with ankylosing spondylitis or in good health (not recorded which). Each CDR3 is given with its conserved first and last residue. Each record gives: J gene, V gene, clone size, D gene, CDR3 DNA, CDR3 protein. The D gene is left open where the match is weak. The size of a clone is reported for some rows only, either as once, few or many, or as a class for expanded clones.

j_gene: TRBJ2-3; v_gene: TRBV6-5; abundance: .; d_gene: TRBD2; CDR3nt: TGTGCCAGCAGTTACTCCCGTAGCGGGAGTGCGCCAGATACGCAGTATTTT; CDR3aa: CASSYSRSGSAPDTQYF
j_gene: TRBJ2-4; v_gene: TRBV27; abundance: few; d_gene: .; CDR3nt: TGTGCCAGCAGTTGTAAAGACAGGCCTTACAAAAACATTCAGTACTTC; CDR3aa: CASSCKDRPYKNIQYF
j_gene: TRBJ2-1; v_gene: TRBV14; abundance: few; d_gene: .; CDR3nt: TGTGCCAGCAGCCAAGATGGGCCGAAGGGTCCAGACTACAATGAGCAGTTCTTC; CDR3aa: CASSQDGPKGPDYNEQFF
j_gene: TRBJ1-2; v_gene: TRBV12-3/TRBV12-4; abundance: many; d_gene: .; CDR3nt: TGTGCCAGCAGTTTGAGTCGGATGGGCTACACCTTC; CDR3aa: CASSLSRMGYTF
j_gene: TRBJ1-4; v_gene: TRBV20-1; abundance: many; d_gene: .; CDR3nt: TGCAGTGCTAGAGGGTTCGAAGGTAGTGAAAAACTGTTTTTT; CDR3aa: CSARGFEGSEKLFF
j_gene: TRBJ2-1; v_gene: TRBV20-1; abundance: many; d_gene: TRBD2; CDR3nt: TGCAGTGCTTATAGCGGGAGGGGTTCCTACAATGAGCAGTTCTTC; CDR3aa: CSAYSGRGSYNEQFF
j_gene: TRBJ2-3; v_gene: TRBV18; abundance: .; d_gene: .; CDR3nt: TGTGCCAGCTCACCGCAGGGGGATACGCAGTATTTT; CDR3aa: CASSPQGDTQYF
j_gene: TRBJ2-1; v_gene: TRBV5-1; abundance: many; d_gene: TRBD1; CDR3nt: TGCGCCAGCAGCCCGGGACAGAGCTACAATGAGCAGTTCTTC; CDR3aa: CASSPGQSYNEQFF
j_gene: TRBJ2-3; v_gene: TRBV18; abundance: few; d_gene: .; CDR3nt: TGTGCCAGCTCACCAACCGGGTTGGTCGGAGGGGGCGCAGATACGCAGTATTTT; CDR3aa: CASSPTGLVGGGADTQYF
j_gene: TRBJ1-1; v_gene: TRBV7-9; abundance: many; d_gene: .; CDR3nt: TGTGCCAGCAGCTCCCTTGCGTACACTGAAGCTTTCTTT; CDR3aa: CASSSLAYTEAFF
j_gene: TRBJ2-3; v_gene: TRBV11-1; abundance: .; d_gene: TRBD2; CDR3nt: TGTGCCAGCAGCTTAGGACGCCTAGCGGGAGGGCCAACAGATACGCAGTATTTT; CDR3aa: CASSLGRLAGGPTDTQYF
j_gene: TRBJ2-7; v_gene: TRBV3-1; abundance: .; d_gene: TRBD2; CDR3nt: TGTGCCAGCAGCCGGCTAGCGGGAGGCTGGGGTGGCGAGCAGTACTTC; CDR3aa: CASSRLAGGWGGEQYF
j_gene: TRBJ2-3; v_gene: TRBV4-2; abundance: .; d_gene: .; CDR3nt: TGTGCCAGCAGCCAAGATTTGGGCCGCGGGAGCACAGATACGCAGTATTTT; CDR3aa: CASSQDLGRGSTDTQYF
j_gene: TRBJ1-1; v_gene: TRBV6-5; abundance: .; d_gene: .; CDR3nt: TGTGCCAGCAGCCTCCGGGGCACTGAAGCTTTCTTT; CDR3aa: CASSLRGTEAFF
j_gene: TRBJ1-2; v_gene: TRBV19; abundance: .; d_gene: .; CDR3nt: TGTGCCAGTAGTGGTCAAAACAGGATTGACTATGGCTACACCTTC; CDR3aa: CASSGQNRIDYGYTF
j_gene: TRBJ1-6; v_gene: TRBV2; abundance: .; d_gene: TRBD1; CDR3nt: TGTGCCAGCAGGGCCGGGACAGAATCTTTTTCACCCCTCCACTTT; CDR3aa: CASRAGTESFSPLHF
j_gene: TRBJ1-6; v_gene: TRBV5-1; abundance: many; d_gene: TRBD1; CDR3nt: TGCGCCAGCAGCCCGGGGACAGAGGGGTCACCCCTCCACTTT; CDR3aa: CASSPGTEGSPLHF
j_gene: TRBJ2-2; v_gene: TRBV12-3/TRBV12-4; abundance: few; d_gene: .; CDR3nt: TGTGCCAGCAGTCAGATCGCCGGGGGCGGGGAGCTGTTTTTT; CDR3aa: CASSQIAGGGELFF
j_gene: TRBJ2-6; v_gene: TRBV7-9; abundance: many; d_gene: .; CDR3nt: TGTGCCAGCAGCAACGGACAGACCGCTGGGGCCAACGTCCTGACTTTC; CDR3aa: CASSNGQTAGANVLTF
j_gene: TRBJ2-1; v_gene: TRBV27; abundance: many; d_gene: .; CDR3nt: TGTGCCAGCACCCTAGGCCCCACCCTAGACAATGAGCAGTTCTTC; CDR3aa: CASTLGPTLDNEQFF
j_gene: TRBJ2-7; v_gene: TRBV7-2; abundance: many; d_gene: TRBD2; CDR3nt: TGTGCCAGCAGCTTAGCGACTAGCGGGGGGATAGTTTACGAGCAGTACTTC; CDR3aa: CASSLATSGGIVYEQYF
j_gene: TRBJ2-7; v_gene: TRBV5-1; abundance: many; d_gene: TRBD1; CDR3nt: TGCGCCAGCAGCTCCGGGACAGAGAGCTCCTACGAGCAGTACTTC; CDR3aa: CASSSGTESSYEQYF
j_gene: TRBJ2-7; v_gene: TRBV5-1; abundance: .; d_gene: TRBD1; CDR3nt: TGCGCCAGCAGCTCAGAGGGACAGGGTCGTAGTGAGCAGTACTTC; CDR3aa: CASSSEGQGRSEQYF
j_gene: TRBJ2-1; v_gene: TRBV7-6; abundance: .; d_gene: TRBD2; CDR3nt: TGTGCCAGCAGCTTAACGGCTAGCGGGACCCATGAGCAGTTCTTC; CDR3aa: CASSLTASGTHEQFF
j_gene: TRBJ2-7; v_gene: TRBV5-4; abundance: .; d_gene: .; CDR3nt: TGTGCCAGCAGCTCGGCCTTAAACCCGTACGAGCAGTACTTC; CDR3aa: CASSSALNPYEQYF
j_gene: TRBJ2-1; v_gene: TRBV24-1; abundance: .; d_gene: .; CDR3nt: TGTGCCACCAGTGACCCGGGACGGAAGCAGTTCTTC; CDR3aa: CATSDPGRKQFF
j_gene: TRBJ1-1; v_gene: TRBV7-3; abundance: .; d_gene: .; CDR3nt: TGTGCCAGCAGCTCAGGGTATAGCACTGAAGCTTTCTTT; CDR3aa: CASSSGYSTEAFF
j_gene: TRBJ1-2; v_gene: TRBV6-5; abundance: many; d_gene: TRBD1; CDR3nt: TGTGCCAGCAGTTACCCTGCTGGGACAGGGATTCGTGGCTACACCTTC; CDR3aa: CASSYPAGTGIRGYTF
j_gene: TRBJ1-2; v_gene: TRBV29-1; abundance: few; d_gene: .; CDR3nt: TGCAGCGTTGTGGATCCTTCTAACTATGGCTACACCTTC; CDR3aa: CSVVDPSNYGYTF
j_gene: TRBJ2-1; v_gene: TRBV19; abundance: .; d_gene: .; CDR3nt: TGTGCCAGTAGTACCCGAAGCGGATTCAATGAGCAGTTCTTC; CDR3aa: CASSTRSGFNEQFF
j_gene: TRBJ2-1; v_gene: TRBV3-1; abundance: few; d_gene: .; CDR3nt: TGTGCCAGCAGCCAAGAGGCAGGGGACAATGAGCAGTTCTTC; CDR3aa: CASSQEAGDNEQFF
j_gene: TRBJ2-5; v_gene: TRBV15; abundance: many; d_gene: TRBD2; CDR3nt: TGTGCCACCAGCAGACGGGAGGGGGGTGAGACCCAGTACTTC; CDR3aa: CATSRREGGETQYF
j_gene: TRBJ2-1; v_gene: TRBV25-1; abundance: .; d_gene: .; CDR3nt: TGTGCCAGCGCTGGGGGGATAGGGCAGTTCTTC; CDR3aa: CASAGGIGQFF
j_gene: TRBJ2-4; v_gene: TRBV25-1; abundance: few; d_gene: .; CDR3nt: TGTGCCAGCAGTGATGGGGGGAGTGACATTCAGTACTTC; CDR3aa: CASSDGGSDIQYF
j_gene: TRBJ1-3; v_gene: TRBV28; abundance: .; d_gene: TRBD1; CDR3nt: TGTGCCAGCAGTACCCAGACAGGGAGCTCTGGAAACACCATATATTTT; CDR3aa: CASSTQTGSSGNTIYF